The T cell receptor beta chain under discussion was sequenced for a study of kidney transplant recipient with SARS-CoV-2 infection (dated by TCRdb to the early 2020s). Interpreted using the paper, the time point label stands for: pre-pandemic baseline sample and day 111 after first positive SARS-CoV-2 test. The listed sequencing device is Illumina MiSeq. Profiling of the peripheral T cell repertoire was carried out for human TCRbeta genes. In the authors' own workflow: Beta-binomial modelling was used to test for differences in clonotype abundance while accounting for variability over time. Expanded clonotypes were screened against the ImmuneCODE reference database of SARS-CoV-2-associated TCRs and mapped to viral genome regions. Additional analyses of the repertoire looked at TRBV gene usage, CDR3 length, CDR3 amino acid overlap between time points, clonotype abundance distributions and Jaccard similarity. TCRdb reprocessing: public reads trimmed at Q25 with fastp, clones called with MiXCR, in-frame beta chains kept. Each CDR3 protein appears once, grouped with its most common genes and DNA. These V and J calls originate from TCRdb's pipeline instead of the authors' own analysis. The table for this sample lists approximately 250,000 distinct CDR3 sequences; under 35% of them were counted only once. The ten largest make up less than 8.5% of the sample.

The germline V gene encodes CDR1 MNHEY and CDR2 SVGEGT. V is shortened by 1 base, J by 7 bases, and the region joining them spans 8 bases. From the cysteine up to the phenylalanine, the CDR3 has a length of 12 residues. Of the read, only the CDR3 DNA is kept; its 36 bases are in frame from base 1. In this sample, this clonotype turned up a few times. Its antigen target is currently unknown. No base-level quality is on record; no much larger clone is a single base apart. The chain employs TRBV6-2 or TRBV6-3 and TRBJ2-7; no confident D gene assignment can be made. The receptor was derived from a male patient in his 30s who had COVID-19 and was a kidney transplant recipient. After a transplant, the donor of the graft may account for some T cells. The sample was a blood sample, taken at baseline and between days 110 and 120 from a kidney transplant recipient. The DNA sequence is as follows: TGTGCCAGCAGTTACTTAGTTTCTGAGCAGTACTTC. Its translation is CASSYLVSEQYF.